Presented here are 8 T cell receptor beta chains from one specimen sequenced in a study of post-analysis software for immune sequencing data. Findings and limits, study-wide: Controls had lower frequencies than patients of roughly five TRBV segments, which included TRBV5-6, TRBV5-1 and TRBV20-1.

Unique molecular identifiers were built into the TCR beta cDNA libraries. A single record per CDR3 protein comes from TCRdb applying MiXCR to the PCR reads. The repertoire includes hundreds of thousands of distinct CDR3 sequences, approximately 59% of them detected once, and around 11% sits in the top ten. Their cognate antigens are unknown. Specimen: blood. The receptors come from a girl between 2 and 10 years old with multiple sclerosis.

With respect to this clonotype: One end of the junction fails to match germline, which may point to a read error. The chain has TRBV7-2 and TRBJ2-1, with 8 bases identical to TRBD2. The germline V gene encodes CDR1 SGHTA and CDR2 FQGNSA. This CDR3 is built from 15 residues. DNA for the CDR3: TGTGCCAGCAGCCCGGAGAGCGGGGGTGTCAATGGGCAGTTCTTC. Translation: CASSPESGGVNGQFF.

This clonotype was recorded many times. For the CDR3, the DNA is TGTGCCAGCAGCTTAGAATTGGGACCCGAGCAGTACTTC. Its translation: CASSLELGPEQYF. The gene calls are TRBV11-2 and TRBJ2-7; D possibly uses TRBD1 or TRBD2 (5 bases each). Germline loops: CDR1 SGHAT, CDR2 FQNNGV. The CDR3 contains 13 residues. V shed 0 bases and J shed 6 bases, with 9 bases lying between them.

The V call is TRBV10-2, the J call TRBJ2-3, with D hard to call. Trimming pared 2 bases from V and 4 bases from J, leaving 7 bases between. The CDR3 totals 13 residues. CDR1 WSHSY and CDR2 SAAADI come from the germline V gene. CDR3 in amino acids: CASSEILSDTQYF. CDR3 bases: TGCGCCAGCAGTGAGATCTTGTCAGATACGCAGTATTTT.

The chain couples TRBV2 to TRBJ2-1; 10 bases are a match to TRBD2. Germline V gene data show CDR1 as SNHLY and CDR2 as FYNNEI. V shed 4 bases and J 7 bases; nucleotides not matched to a gene: 7. This CDR3 is 15 amino acids long. The CDR3 sequence is CASSVSSGSGNEQFF. In DNA form, the CDR3 reads TGTGCCAGCAGTGTGTCTAGCGGGAGTGGAAATGAGCAGTTCTTC.

The rearrangement uses TRBV2 and TRBJ2-1, with TRBD1 as a possible D gene (6 bases). The germline gives CDR1 SNHLY, CDR2 FYNNEI. Trimming took off 6 bases at V and 2 bases at J, with 14 bases between the two ends. The CDR3 contains 15 residues. The CDR3 DNA reads TGTGCCAGCAGCGCTCAGACAGGTACCTACAATGAGCAGTTCTTC. Protein: CASSAQTGTYNEQFF.

About this clonotype: The junction and the germline gene differ at one end; a read error may be behind it. The J gene is TRBJ2-1, the V gene TRBV12-3 or TRBV12-4; D perhaps matches TRBD2 (5 bases). The CDR3 length is 17 residues. CDR3 region: CVSSQTFDGLPPHEQFF. CDR3 nucleotide sequence: TGTGTCAGCAGTCAAACTTTCGATGGACTGCCTCCGCATGAGCAGTTCTTC.

This clonotype was recorded a few times. This chain links TRBV5-1 with TRBJ2-1, with D maybe TRBD2 (6 bases). Trimming stripped 3 bases from V and 0 bases from J, with 13 bases between. Germline loops: CDR1 SGHRS, CDR2 YFSETQ. The CDR3 extends over 16 amino acids. Written as DNA, the CDR3 is TGCGCCAGCAGCTGGCGCCGGGGGAGCTCCTACAATGAGCAGTTCTTC. Translating it yields CASSWRRGSSYNEQFF.

The rearrangement links TRBV13 to TRBJ2-1; 8 nucleotides agree with TRBD1. The CDR3 extends over 22 amino acids. Trimming at V came to 7 bases and at J to 3 bases, leaving 29 bases not matched to a gene. Germline CDR1 reads PRHDT; CDR2 reads FYEKMQ (reference sequence). For the CDR3, the DNA is TGTGCCAGCAACTTCCAACCCTCGATCAGGGGGCAAACCCGACCCAACTACAATGAGCAGTTCTTC. Translating it yields CASNFQPSIRGQTRPNYNEQFF.